This entry describes one T cell receptor (beta chain). Its target is unknown. Terminally differentiated effector memory CD45RA+ cells were left out of the naive CD8 fraction, which was CD45RO-negative and positively selected for CCR7. Only Caucasian adults living in Nashville, Tennessee made up the donor group. The study ran the assay at deep level. The method was immunoSEQ multiplex PCR; TCRdb's version includes in-frame clones alone and lacks a portion of them. The data show approximately 2,200,000 clones, with 85% to 95% seen just once and more than 1.5% held by the top ten. The sample belongs to a study of shared clonotypes between healthy human individuals. Study-level findings and limits: Naive CD4 clonotypes overlapped across several donors at around 4.8%.

This CDR3 contains 14 residues. Deletions cut 4 bases from V and 1 base from J, with 12 bases between. Per germline, CDR1 SGHNT and CDR2 YYREEE (reference sequence). The receptor comes from a man between 18 and 29 years old in good health. Some clones in this sample may be carry-over from other donors' samples. Sequenced material: naive CD8+ T cells from PBMCs. The V and J genes are TRBV5-4 and TRBJ2-7, with D perhaps given as TRBD1 or TRBD2 (5 bases each). The CDR3 nucleotides are TGTGCCAGCAGCGCACGGGACGGTTCCTACGAGCAGTACTTC. It translates to CASSARDGSYEQYF. The entire variable domain, with the rest obtained from reference TRBV5-4 and TRBJ2-7, is as follows: ETGVTQSPTHLIKTRGQQVTLRCSSQSGHNTVSWYQQALGQGPQFIFQYYREEENGRGNFPPRFSGLQFPNYSSELNVNALELDDSALYLCASSARDGSYEQYFGPGTRLTVT.